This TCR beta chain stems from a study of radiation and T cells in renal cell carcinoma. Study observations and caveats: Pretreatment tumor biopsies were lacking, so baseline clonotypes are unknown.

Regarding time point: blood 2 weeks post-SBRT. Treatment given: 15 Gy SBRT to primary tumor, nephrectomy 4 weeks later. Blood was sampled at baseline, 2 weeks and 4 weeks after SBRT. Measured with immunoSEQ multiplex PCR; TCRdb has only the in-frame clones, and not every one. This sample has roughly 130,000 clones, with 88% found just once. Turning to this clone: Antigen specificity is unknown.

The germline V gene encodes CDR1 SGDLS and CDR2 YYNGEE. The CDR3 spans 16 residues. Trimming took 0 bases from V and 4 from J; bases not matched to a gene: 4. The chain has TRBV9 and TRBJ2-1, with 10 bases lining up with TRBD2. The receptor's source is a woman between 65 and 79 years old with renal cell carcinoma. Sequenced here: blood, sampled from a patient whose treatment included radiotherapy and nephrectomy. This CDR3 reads CASSVAAGGRYNEQFF. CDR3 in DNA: TGTGCCAGCAGCGTAGCAGCGGGGGGGCGGTACAATGAGCAGTTCTTC. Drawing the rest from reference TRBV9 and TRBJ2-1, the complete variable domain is DSGVTQTPKHLITATGQRVTLRCSPRSGDLSVYWYQQSLDQGLQFLIQYYNGEERAKGNILERFSAQQFPDLHSELNLSSLELGDSALYFCASSVAAGGRYNEQFFGPGTRLTVL.